The 15 T cell receptor beta chains in this list originate from one sample, sequenced in a study of cytomegalovirus exposure and HLA in healthy donors. PCR amplification relied on 60 Vbeta primers (plus 13 Jbeta primers). Sequencing was performed with immunoSEQ multiplex PCR; in TCRdb, only in-frame clones are kept and a portion is missing. The profile shows roughly 140,000 clones, roughly 79% of them singletons. The sequenced sample consisted of PBMCs. These receptors all stem from a male donor in good health and CMV-seronegative.

This chain links TRBV4-1 with TRBJ2-7; 7 nucleotides agree with TRBD1. V dropped 2 bases and J dropped 3; count of bases not matched to a gene: 1. CDR1 and CDR2 from the germline V gene are MGHRA and YSYEKL. The CDR3 sequence is 13 residues long. CDR3 sequence (DNA): TGCGCCAGCAGCCAAAGGGACAGCTACGAGCAGTACTTC. Encoded protein: CASSQRDSYEQYF.

This chain connects TRBV6-4 to TRBJ1-2; D might be TRBD1 (6 bases). V was pared by 3 bases and J by 5 bases, with 13 bases between. The CDR3 is 14 amino acids. The V gene's germline CDR1 is MRHNA and CDR2 SNTAGT. The CDR3 DNA follows: TGTGCCAGCAGTGAAGGCAGGGGCGCGTATGGCTACACCTTC. Protein sequence: CASSEGRGAYGYTF.

V and J are TRBV30 and TRBJ2-5; D uncertain. This CDR3 has 14 amino acids. CDR1 GTSNPN and CDR2 SVGIG come from the germline V gene (reference sequence). The V and J ends lost 3 bases and 2 bases respectively, with 13 bases between them. The CDR3 coding sequence is TGTGCCTGGAGCCACGGAGAGGTTCAAGAGACCCAGTACTTC. Translating gives CAWSHGEVQETQYF.

The chain employs TRBV27 and TRBJ1-2; a possible D gene is TRBD1 (6 bases). The CDR3 is 12 residues long. Trimming took 4 bases from V and 8 from J, leaving 11 bases between them. Germline V lookup: CDR1 MNHEY, CDR2 SMNVEV (reference sequence). The CDR3 loop reads CASSSWGQGYTF. In nucleotides, the CDR3 is TGTGCCAGCAGTTCTTGGGGGCAGGGCTACACCTTC.

The sample holds a few counts of this clone. The V gene is TRBV6-1, the J gene TRBJ1-1, with TRBD1 as a possible D gene (5 bases). This CDR3 has 15 residues. The germline V and J ends were trimmed by 2 bases and 0 bases, with 10 bases remaining between them. Germline lookup yields CDR1 MNHNS and CDR2 SASEGT. The CDR3 sequence: CASSEKGLLNTEAFF. Here the CDR3 DNA reads TGTGCCAGCAGTGAAAAGGGGCTTCTGAACACTGAAGCTTTCTTT.

This clone showed up just a few times. This rearrangement joins TRBV6-4 to TRBJ2-3; a weak D match, TRBD1 (6 bases). Germline V gene lookup returns CDR1 MRHNA and CDR2 SNTAGT. CDR3 size: 14 residues. Trimming shortened V by 3 bases and J by 4 bases, and 11 bases separated the two germline ends. In DNA form, the CDR3 reads TGTGCCAGCAGTGAGAATCAGGGGCCAGATACGCAGTATTTT. It codes for CASSENQGPDTQYF.

The gene calls are TRBV6-5 and TRBJ2-7, with TRBD2 as a possible D gene (5 bases). V was shortened by 2 bases and J by 1 base, with 6 bases between the two germline ends. CDR1 MNHEY and CDR2 SVGAGI come from the germline V gene. CDR3 size: 13 residues. The CDR3 DNA sequence: TGTGCCAGCAGTTACCGGGGTTCCTACGAGCAGTACTTC. Translation gives CASSYRGSYEQYF.

This clone has more than one count but fewer than ten. The chain employs TRBV6-1 and TRBJ1-1, with 9 bases that match TRBD1. Losses at the gene ends were 6 bases for V and 4 bases for J; bases not matched to a gene: 9. Germline CDR1 is MNHNS and CDR2 is SASEGT. CDR3 size: 15 residues. CDR3 in DNA: TGTGCCAGCAGCACACAGGGGGCAGGGGGCACTGAAGCTTTCTTT. Its translation is CASSTQGAGGTEAFF.

CDR3 loop: CASSPKTGGNQPQHF. CDR3 DNA sequence: TGTGCCAGCAGCCCTAAAACAGGGGGCAATCAGCCCCAGCATTTT. J is TRBJ1-5 and V is TRBV7-2, with 7 nucleotides matching TRBD1. Trimming cost V 5 bases and J 2 bases; bases outside gene matches: 6. This CDR3 comprises 15 residues. From germline, CDR1 is SGHTA and CDR2 FQGNSA.

Turning to this clone: An end of the junction does not agree with germline; a read error may underlie this. The chain couples TRBV7-9 to TRBJ1-3, with no clear D. Germline lookup yields CDR1 SEHNR and CDR2 FQNEAQ (reference sequence). The CDR3 spans 15 residues. The DNA for the CDR3 is TGTTCCAGCAGCTTAGTGGGCGGGCCTGGAAACACCATATATTTT. This sequence encodes CSSSLVGGPGNTIYF.

The chain recombines TRBV11-3 with TRBJ2-5; no definite D call. This CDR3 comprises 14 residues. The germline gives CDR1 SGHNT, CDR2 YENEEA. V was pared by 0 bases and J by 4 bases, with 9 bases between. CDR3 amino acids: CASSLDAVGETQYF. In DNA, the CDR3 is TGTGCCAGCAGCTTAGATGCGGTGGGAGAGACCCAGTACTTC. The whole variable domain, filled in from reference TRBV11-3 and TRBJ2-5, reads EAGVVQSPRYKIIEKKQPVAFWCNPISGHNTLYWYLQNLGQGPELLIRYENEEAVDDSQLPKDRFSAERLKGVDSTLKIQPAELGDSAVYLCASSLDAVGETQYFGPGTRLLVL.

V and J are TRBV14 and TRBJ2-7, with D perhaps matching TRBD1 (5 bases). In germline, CDR1 is SGHDN, CDR2 FVKESK. V shed 0 bases and J shed 4 bases, with 7 bases lying between them. There are 13 residues in the CDR3. Here the CDR3 DNA reads TGTGCCAGCAGCCAAGACCAGGGTTACGAGCAGTACTTC. Its protein is CASSQDQGYEQYF.

The V call is TRBV27, the J call TRBJ2-1; D ambiguous. In germline, CDR1 is MNHEY, CDR2 SMNVEV (reference sequence). Between the trimmed V and J ends, which lost 1 base and 7 bases, there was a span of 8 bases. The CDR3 covers 13 residues. The CDR3 loop is CASSLWPLNEQFF. The CDR3 region has the DNA TGTGCCAGCAGTTTATGGCCCCTTAATGAGCAGTTCTTC.

This chain uses TRBV10-3 with TRBJ1-5; D gene unclear. The CDR3 length is 12 residues. Germline values: CDR1 ENHRY, CDR2 SYGVKD. The germline V and J ends were trimmed by 0 bases and 6 bases, with 3 bases remaining between them. CDR3 sequence reads: CAISESSQPQHF. The CDR3 nucleotides read TGTGCCATCAGTGAGTCGAGTCAGCCCCAGCATTTT.

This clone was picked up a small number of times. This sequence joins TRBV5-1 and TRBJ2-3, with 7 bases lining up with TRBD1. Germline loops: CDR1 SGHRS, CDR2 YFSETQ. V was pared by 4 bases and J by 3 bases, with 2 bases of the junction left unmatched. This CDR3 comprises 13 residues. The CDR3 sequence: CASSKGQTDTQYF. The DNA for the CDR3 is TGCGCCAGCAGCAAGGGACAGACAGATACGCAGTATTTT. The whole variable domain, remainder taken from reference TRBV5-1 and TRBJ2-3, is KAGVTQTPRYLIKTRGQQVTLSCSPISGHRSVSWYQQTPGQGLQFLFEYFSETQRNKGNFPGRFSGRQFSNSRSEMNVSTLELGDSALYLCASSKGQTDTQYFGPGTRLTVL.